What follows is one T cell receptor (beta chain) and its context. The sample originates from a study of cytomegalovirus exposure and HLA in healthy donors. The ends lost 0 bases at V and 4 bases at J; junction bases unmatched: 10. CDR1 is LGHNA, CDR2 YSLEER, per germline. This CDR3 has 17 amino acids. With 60 Vbeta and 13 Jbeta primers, the PCR was carried out. Sequenced by immunoSEQ multiplex PCR; TCRdb stores in-frame clones only, minus some. Altogether over 65,000 clones are present, around 79% being singletons, with the ten largest covering about 8%. Source material: PBMCs. This clonotype was obtained from a woman aged 25 to 45 in good health and CMV-seropositive. The rearrangement links TRBV4-3 to TRBJ2-5; 8 nucleotides align to TRBD1. The CDR3 nucleotides are TGCGCCAGCAGCCAAGAAGGTAGCGGAACAGGGGGAGAGACCCAGTACTTC. It encodes CASSQEGSGTGGETQYF.